These T cell receptor beta chains were read from a single sample in a study of cytomegalovirus exposure and HLA in healthy donors. Generated by immunoSEQ multiplex PCR, the TCRdb table keeps only in-frame clones and is missing some. The table shows about 130,000 clones, with around three quarters occurring only once. Sequenced sample: PBMCs. Source of these receptors: a man aged 40-55 years in good health and CMV-seronegative. CDR3s include the opening cysteine and the closing phenylalanine or tryptophan. The order of the fields is clone size, J gene, V gene, D gene, CDR3 DNA, CDR3 protein. D genes are given only for firm matches. Size tells how often a clone was seen (once, few, many) or the class of an expanded clone, and some rows leave it out.

abundance: .; j_gene: TRBJ1-6; v_gene: TRBV5-6; d_gene: .; CDR3nt: TGTGCCAGCAGCTTGTTCGTCGAGGGATATACCGGGAATCTCCACTTT; CDR3aa: CASSLFVEGYTGNLHF
abundance: .; j_gene: TRBJ1-2; v_gene: TRBV4-3; d_gene: .; CDR3nt: TGCGCCAGCAGCCCAGGGGTCAGAACTAACTATGGCTACACCTTC; CDR3aa: CASSPGVRTNYGYTF
abundance: .; j_gene: TRBJ2-5; v_gene: TRBV30; d_gene: TRBD2; CDR3nt: TGTGCCTGGAGGGTGGGACTAGCGGGAGGAGGGACCCAGTACTTC; CDR3aa: CAWRVGLAGGGTQYF
abundance: .; j_gene: TRBJ2-7; v_gene: TRBV10-1; d_gene: .; CDR3nt: TGCGCCAGCCTGTTGGATAAGGGAGACGAGCAGTACTTC; CDR3aa: CASLLDKGDEQYF
abundance: .; j_gene: TRBJ2-1; v_gene: TRBV19; d_gene: TRBD2; CDR3nt: TGTGCCAGTAGTGCTACTAGCGGGAGTTGGAATGAGCAGTTCTTC; CDR3aa: CASSATSGSWNEQFF
abundance: .; j_gene: TRBJ2-7; v_gene: TRBV7-9; d_gene: TRBD2; CDR3nt: TGTGCCAGCAGCCATACTAGCGACCCTTCCTACGAGCAGTACTTC; CDR3aa: CASSHTSDPSYEQYF
abundance: once; j_gene: TRBJ1-1; v_gene: TRBV7-2; d_gene: .; CDR3nt: TGTGCCAGCAGCTTAGCGGCAGGCCCGTCGAACACTGAAGCTTTCTTT; CDR3aa: CASSLAAGPSNTEAFF
abundance: .; j_gene: TRBJ2-2; v_gene: TRBV28; d_gene: .; CDR3nt: TGTGCCAGCAGGTCCGGGGGAACCGGGGAGCTGTTTTTT; CDR3aa: CASRSGGTGELFF
abundance: .; j_gene: TRBJ2-1; v_gene: TRBV11-1; d_gene: TRBD2; CDR3nt: TGTGCCAGCAGCTCAGGACTAGCGGGAGTTAATGAGCAGTTCTTC; CDR3aa: CASSSGLAGVNEQFF
abundance: .; j_gene: TRBJ2-3; v_gene: TRBV5-6; d_gene: .; CDR3nt: TGTGCCAGCAGCCCTGAGACAGGAGAGGGCCTTAGCACAGATACGCAGTATTTT; CDR3aa: CASSPETGEGLSTDTQYF
abundance: .; j_gene: TRBJ2-7; v_gene: TRBV19; d_gene: TRBD1; CDR3nt: TGTGCCAGTAGTACCGGACAGGGGGTATACGAGCAGTACTTC; CDR3aa: CASSTGQGVYEQYF
abundance: .; j_gene: TRBJ2-5; v_gene: TRBV7-2; d_gene: TRBD1; CDR3nt: TGTGCCAGCAGCTTAAACACAGGGGAAGAGACCCAGTACTTC; CDR3aa: CASSLNTGEETQYF
abundance: .; j_gene: TRBJ1-1; v_gene: TRBV29-1; d_gene: TRBD1; CDR3nt: TGCAGCGCTTCGAGGGGGACAGGGAACACTGAAGCTTTCTTT; CDR3aa: CSASRGTGNTEAFF
abundance: .; j_gene: TRBJ1-1; v_gene: TRBV11-3; d_gene: TRBD1; CDR3nt: TGTGCCAGCAGCTTAAGAGGGCAGGGGGCGAAGGACACTGAAGCTTTCTTT; CDR3aa: CASSLRGQGAKDTEAFF
abundance: .; j_gene: TRBJ2-1; v_gene: TRBV29-1; d_gene: TRBD1; CDR3nt: TGCAGCGTGGGACCGGGACAGGGGGTAAATGAGCAGTTCTTC; CDR3aa: CSVGPGQGVNEQFF
abundance: .; j_gene: TRBJ1-1; v_gene: TRBV19; d_gene: .; CDR3nt: TGTGCCAGTAGTGGGTACGACAGACTGGTGGCTGAAGCTTTCTTT; CDR3aa: CASSGYDRLVAEAFF
abundance: once; j_gene: TRBJ2-3; v_gene: TRBV7-2; d_gene: TRBD2; CDR3nt: TGTGCCAGCAGCCGCGGCCTAGCGGGGGCCGCAGATACGCAGTATTTT; CDR3aa: CASSRGLAGAADTQYF
abundance: .; j_gene: TRBJ1-1; v_gene: TRBV6-5; d_gene: .; CDR3nt: TGTGCCAGCAGTTTAGGCAGTAGCTTCACTGAAGCTTTCTTT; CDR3aa: CASSLGSSFTEAFF
abundance: .; j_gene: TRBJ1-1; v_gene: TRBV19; d_gene: .; CDR3nt: TGTGCCAGTAGTATGGCGGGGGTGAACACTGAAGCTTTCTTT; CDR3aa: CASSMAGVNTEAFF
abundance: .; j_gene: TRBJ1-2; v_gene: TRBV19; d_gene: .; CDR3nt: TGTGCCAGTAGTGGCCAACAGGGAGGGTTTGGCTACACCTTC; CDR3aa: CASSGQQGGFGYTF
abundance: .; j_gene: TRBJ2-2; v_gene: TRBV30; d_gene: TRBD2; CDR3nt: TGTGCCTGGAGTCAAGGGCTAGCGGACACCGGGGAGCTGTTTTTT; CDR3aa: CAWSQGLADTGELFF
abundance: .; j_gene: TRBJ2-7; v_gene: TRBV4-2; d_gene: .; CDR3nt: TGTGCCAGCCGCCGGAACGGGGGAGGTCCCTACGAGCAGTACTTC; CDR3aa: CASRRNGGGPYEQYF
abundance: .; j_gene: TRBJ1-2; v_gene: TRBV10-3; d_gene: .; CDR3nt: TGTGCCATCAGTGAGTACCGACAGGCGGATTATGGCTACACCTTC; CDR3aa: CAISEYRQADYGYTF
abundance: few; j_gene: TRBJ2-1; v_gene: TRBV28; d_gene: TRBD2; CDR3nt: TGTGCCAGCAGTAAAGGACTAGCGGGTTCCAATGAGCAGTTCTTC; CDR3aa: CASSKGLAGSNEQFF
abundance: .; j_gene: TRBJ2-1; v_gene: TRBV15; d_gene: .; CDR3nt: TGTGCCACCAGCAGCGTTCGGGAGTCGCGGAACAATGAGCAGTTCTTC; CDR3aa: CATSSVRESRNNEQFF
abundance: .; j_gene: TRBJ1-1; v_gene: TRBV6-5; d_gene: TRBD1; CDR3nt: TGTGCCGTACGTGGACAGGGGGCCCCCAACACTGAAGCTTTCTTT; CDR3aa: CAVRGQGAPNTEAFF
abundance: few; j_gene: TRBJ2-3; v_gene: TRBV30; d_gene: TRBD2; CDR3nt: TGTGCCTGGGAGACTAGCGGGATCACAGATACGCAGTATTTT; CDR3aa: CAWETSGITDTQYF
abundance: .; j_gene: TRBJ1-3; v_gene: TRBV7-6; d_gene: .; CDR3nt: TGTGCCAGCAGCTTAGAACGGGATAGCTCTGGAAACACCATATATTTT; CDR3aa: CASSLERDSSGNTIYF
abundance: .; j_gene: TRBJ2-7; v_gene: TRBV7-2; d_gene: .; CDR3nt: TGTGCCAGCAGCCGCCAGGGCGATTCCTACGAGCAGTACTTC; CDR3aa: CASSRQGDSYEQYF
abundance: once; j_gene: TRBJ1-2; v_gene: TRBV5-4; d_gene: .; CDR3nt: TGTGCCAGCAGTATCGACAGCATATATGGCTACACCTTC; CDR3aa: CASSIDSIYGYTF
abundance: .; j_gene: TRBJ2-2; v_gene: TRBV13; d_gene: .; CDR3nt: TGTGCCAGCAGCTTGAGGGGGGAGCTGTTTTTT; CDR3aa: CASSLRGELFF
abundance: .; j_gene: TRBJ2-3; v_gene: TRBV6-5; d_gene: .; CDR3nt: TGTGCCAGCAGACAGCAGGGGACCTCCACAGATACGCAGTATTTT; CDR3aa: CASRQQGTSTDTQYF
abundance: .; j_gene: TRBJ1-6; v_gene: TRBV4-2; d_gene: TRBD1; CDR3nt: TGTGCCAGCAGCCAAGCACCCACAGGGGAGAATTCACCCCTCCACTTT; CDR3aa: CASSQAPTGENSPLHF
abundance: few; j_gene: TRBJ1-2; v_gene: TRBV6-5; d_gene: TRBD1; CDR3nt: TGTGCCAGCAGTTACATCATCGGACAGGGGAACTATGGCTACACCTTC; CDR3aa: CASSYIIGQGNYGYTF
abundance: .; j_gene: TRBJ1-2; v_gene: TRBV9; d_gene: .; CDR3nt: TGTGCCAGCAGCGTAGGTGGGCAGGGGCAAGGCGGCTACACCTTC; CDR3aa: CASSVGGQGQGGYTF
abundance: .; j_gene: TRBJ2-7; v_gene: TRBV9; d_gene: .; CDR3nt: TGTGCCAGCAGCGACGGACTGGTCTCCTACGAGCAGTACTTC; CDR3aa: CASSDGLVSYEQYF
abundance: .; j_gene: TRBJ2-2; v_gene: TRBV9; d_gene: .; CDR3nt: TGTGCCAGCAGCGTAGTCTCGGGGAGTAGCACCGGGGAGCTGTTTTTT; CDR3aa: CASSVVSGSSTGELFF
abundance: few; j_gene: TRBJ1-1; v_gene: TRBV27; d_gene: .; CDR3nt: TGTGCCAGCAGGTTCAGGGGCGCTGAAGCTTTCTTT; CDR3aa: CASRFRGAEAFF
abundance: .; j_gene: TRBJ2-2; v_gene: TRBV9; d_gene: TRBD1; CDR3nt: TGTGCCAGTTCGCACTCCCGGACAGGGCATTCAACCGGGGAGCTGTTTTTT; CDR3aa: CASSHSRTGHSTGELFF
abundance: .; j_gene: TRBJ2-5; v_gene: TRBV2; d_gene: TRBD1; CDR3nt: TGTGCCAGCAGCGCGACAGGGGCTAAGCAAGAGACCCAGTACTTC; CDR3aa: CASSATGAKQETQYF
abundance: .; j_gene: TRBJ2-3; v_gene: TRBV5-1; d_gene: TRBD1; CDR3nt: TGCGCCAGCAGCTCCCGTCCCGGGACAGCCCGTGGGGATACGCAGTATTTT; CDR3aa: CASSSRPGTARGDTQYF
abundance: .; j_gene: TRBJ2-7; v_gene: TRBV6-1; d_gene: .; CDR3nt: TGTGCCAGCAGTGAACGGGAGTACTACGAGCAGTACTTC; CDR3aa: CASSEREYYEQYF
abundance: .; j_gene: TRBJ2-3; v_gene: TRBV5-4; d_gene: TRBD2; CDR3nt: TGTGCCAGCAGCTTAGATGGTGGCGGGGGGGCTAGCACAGATACGCAGTATTTT; CDR3aa: CASSLDGGGGASTDTQYF
abundance: .; j_gene: TRBJ1-2; v_gene: TRBV28; d_gene: TRBD1; CDR3nt: TGTGCCAGCACGGACAGGAAAAACTATGGCTACACCTTC; CDR3aa: CASTDRKNYGYTF
abundance: .; j_gene: TRBJ2-7; v_gene: TRBV27; d_gene: TRBD1; CDR3nt: TGTGCCAGCAGGACGACCCCGGGACAGACTTACGAGCAGTACTTC; CDR3aa: CASRTTPGQTYEQYF
abundance: .; j_gene: TRBJ2-7; v_gene: TRBV2; d_gene: TRBD1; CDR3nt: TGTGCCAGCACCACTCAAGGGGACAGGTACGAGCAGTACTTC; CDR3aa: CASTTQGDRYEQYF
abundance: .; j_gene: TRBJ2-1; v_gene: TRBV9; d_gene: .; CDR3nt: TGTGCCAGCAGCTCTAGCGCGAACTACAATGAGCAGTTCTTC; CDR3aa: CASSSSANYNEQFF
abundance: .; j_gene: TRBJ2-3; v_gene: TRBV29-1; d_gene: TRBD2; CDR3nt: TGCAGCGTGGCGGGACTACACCGAGATACGCAGTATTTT; CDR3aa: CSVAGLHRDTQYF